The sequence of this T cell receptor beta chain was determined in a study of blood T cell repertoires in COVID-19. Study information: Whether acute or convalescent, the COVID-19 samples came from the United States, Italy and Spain.

Assay used: immunoSEQ multiplex PCR; TCRdb lists only in-frame clones, some missing. The table has fewer than 120,000 clones, roughly 76% seen once. The V and J ends lost 5 bases and 7 bases respectively, with 14 bases between them. This CDR3 is 13 amino acids long. The chain recombines TRBV12-3 or TRBV12-4 with TRBJ1-1, with D possibly TRBD1 on 5 matching bases. The sequenced sample consisted of peripheral blood. This receptor was identified in a woman aged 55 to 70 with acute or convalescent COVID-19. CDR3 sequence: CASSLGTRNEAFF. The CDR3 coding sequence is TGTGCCAGCAGTCTTGGGACTCGGAATGAAGCTTTCTTT.